These 18 T cell receptor beta chains originate from one sample sequenced in a study of cytotoxic CD8 clonotypes in ibrutinib-treated CLL. The protocol was immunoSEQ multiplex PCR, while the TCRdb copy is restricted to in-frame clones and leaves out a portion. The sample includes over 140,000 clones, 80% of them seen just once. Source: PBMCs, taken after 36 months of ibrutinib treatment. The source is a human donor with chronic lymphocytic leukemia.

This sequence joins TRBV28 and TRBJ2-2; TRBD2 agrees at 10 bases. CDR1 is MDHEN and CDR2 is SYDVKM in the germline V gene. The CDR3 contains 17 residues. V was clipped by 6 bases and J by 2 bases; unmatched bases: 9. CDR3 protein: CASRMASGGPNTGELFF. In DNA form, the CDR3 reads TGTGCCAGCAGGATGGCTAGCGGGGGCCCTAACACCGGGGAGCTGTTTTTT.

The CDR3 here is CASSPGRLNTEAFF. In nucleotides, the CDR3 is TGTGCCAGCAGCCCCGGACGGCTGAACACTGAAGCTTTCTTT. The chain recombines TRBV7-3 with TRBJ1-1, with unresolved D. CDR3 length equals 14 residues. The V gene's germline CDR1 is SGHTA and CDR2 FQGTGA. V lost 5 bases and J lost 0, with 10 bases in between.

The table lists this clone with a few counts. V and J are TRBV2 and TRBJ1-1, with TRBD1 matching over 10 bases. The CDR3 runs to 15 residues. J was trimmed by 0 bases and V by 7 bases; bases with no gene match: 5. Looked up from germline, CDR1 is SNHLY and CDR2 is FYNNEI. The CDR3 spells CASTGQGIMNTEAFF. The CDR3, as DNA: TGTGCCAGCACGGGACAGGGGATCATGAACACTGAAGCTTTCTTT.

A few counts support this clone. J is TRBJ1-6 and V is TRBV28, with TRBD1 matching over 8 bases. Per germline, CDR1 MDHEN and CDR2 SYDVKM. The CDR3 totals 15 residues. Germline trimming cut 3 bases from V and 13 bases from J; bases unmatched to any gene: 11. The CDR3 nucleotides read TGTGCCAGCAGTTTGGGGGGGACAGGTATCGGTCCCCTCCACTTT. Translating gives CASSLGGTGIGPLHF.

The chain recombines TRBV19 with TRBJ2-7; 7 positions match TRBD1. CDR1 and CDR2 from the germline V gene are LNHDA and SQIVND (reference sequence). This CDR3 comprises 13 residues. J gave up 4 bases and V 10 bases, and 10 bases lay outside the gene matches. CDR3: CATKAGTEYEQYF. CDR3 in DNA: TGTGCCACCAAGGCCGGGACAGAGTACGAGCAGTACTTC.

The chain carries TRBV5-1 and TRBJ2-1; D remains ambiguous. Germline V CDR1 and CDR2: SGHRS, YFSETQ. This CDR3 comprises 12 residues. The germline V and J ends were trimmed by 7 bases and 5 bases, with 10 bases remaining between them. The CDR3: CASAPRDNEQFF. The CDR3 DNA follows: TGCGCCAGCGCGCCAAGAGACAATGAGCAGTTCTTC.

The chain combines TRBV5-4 with TRBJ1-2; the D gene is possibly TRBD1 (6 bases). Per germline, CDR1 SGHNT and CDR2 YYREEE (reference sequence). V shed 0 bases and J shed 0 bases, with 15 bases lying between them. The CDR3 has 17 amino acids. The CDR3 spells CASSLAFGGHSNYGYTF. The CDR3 DNA sequence: TGTGCCAGCAGCTTGGCGTTCGGGGGACACTCTAACTATGGCTACACCTTC.

The genes are TRBV25-1 and TRBJ2-4; unclear D gene. The CDR3 runs 11 residues. Germline V gives CDR1 MGHDK, CDR2 SYGVNS. The V and J ends lost 11 bases and 6 bases respectively, with 11 bases between them. The CDR3: CASRWGNIQYF. Here the CDR3 DNA reads TGTGCCTCCCGGTGGGGAAACATTCAGTACTTC.

This sequence joins TRBV11-3 and TRBJ2-7; 7 nucleotides line up with TRBD2. The germline CDR1 and CDR2 sequences are SGHNT and YENEEA. V dropped 3 bases and J dropped 3; count of bases not matched to a gene: 2. CDR3 length: 13 amino acids. The CDR3 spells CASSLAGDYEQYF. In DNA form, the CDR3 reads TGTGCCAGCAGCTTGGCGGGAGACTACGAGCAGTACTTC.

V is TRBV5-1 and J is TRBJ1-4, with D possibly being TRBD1 (5 bases). V lost 5 bases and J 0 bases, leaving 11 bases between the germline ends. The germline V gene encodes CDR1 SGHRS and CDR2 YFSETQ. The CDR3 sequence is 15 residues long. CDR3: CASRVDTPTNEKLFF. The DNA for the CDR3 is TGCGCCAGCAGAGTGGACACTCCAACTAATGAAAAACTGTTTTTT.

The table lists this clone with a count of one. V gene TRBV13 combines with J gene TRBJ2-5; D is unclear. The CDR3 loop spans 14 amino acids. Deletions cut 4 bases from V and 1 base from J, with 10 bases between. The germline CDR1 and CDR2 sequences are PRHDT and FYEKMQ (reference sequence). The CDR3 region has the DNA TGTGCCAGCAGCTCCACGTTTTCCCAAGAGACCCAGTACTTC. This codes for CASSSTFSQETQYF.

V and J are TRBV6-5 and TRBJ2-7; D not certain. Germline V lookup: CDR1 MNHEY, CDR2 SVGAGI. The CDR3 is 14 amino acids. V gave up 0 bases and J gave up 2 bases, with 8 bases separating them. CDR3 sequence: CASSYSGLAYEQYF. CDR3 bases: TGTGCCAGCAGTTACTCCGGTCTCGCCTACGAGCAGTACTTC.

V and J are TRBV9 and TRBJ2-1, with TRBD1 as a possible D gene (6 bases). Germline V gene sequence: CDR1 SGDLS, CDR2 YYNGEE. The length of the CDR3 is 14 residues. Trimming stripped 0 bases from V and 3 bases from J, with 7 bases between. CDR3 protein: CASSVGGGYNEQFF. The CDR3 DNA reads as TGTGCCAGCAGCGTAGGAGGGGGCTACAATGAGCAGTTCTTC.

The rearrangement uses TRBV27 and TRBJ2-1, with 8 bases lining up with TRBD2. This CDR3 is 17 amino acids long. Germline loops: CDR1 MNHEY, CDR2 SMNVEV (reference sequence). With 0 bases clipped from V and 4 bases from J, the junction kept 8 bases outside the gene matches. In DNA, the CDR3 is TGTGCCAGCAGTTTATCGGGGCCGGGACTAGGTTACAATGAGCAGTTCTTC. It yields the protein CASSLSGPGLGYNEQFF.

The chain combines TRBV7-9 with TRBJ1-1; 7 nucleotides agree with TRBD1. Trimming removed 5 bases from V and 7 bases from J; junction bases left unmatched: 4. The CDR3 is 12 residues long. Germline lookup yields CDR1 SEHNR and CDR2 FQNEAQ (reference sequence). The CDR3 is CASSQQGREAFF. The CDR3 DNA is TGTGCCAGCAGCCAACAGGGGCGTGAAGCTTTCTTT.

V and J are TRBV4-1 and TRBJ2-7; TRBD2 aligns across 7 bases. CDR1 is MGHRA and CDR2 is YSYEKL in the germline V gene. The CDR3 loop spans 14 amino acids. V was pared by 0 bases and J by 3 bases, with 2 bases of the junction left unmatched. Here the CDR3 DNA reads TGCGCCAGCAGCCAAGATACGGGGGGCTACGAGCAGTACTTC. Encoded protein: CASSQDTGGYEQYF.

The chain recombines TRBV5-1 with TRBJ2-5; TRBD2 matches 7 bases. Unmatched junction bases numbered 4, after V lost 4 bases and J lost 1 base. The germline V gene encodes CDR1 SGHRS and CDR2 YFSETQ. The CDR3 length is 14 residues. Written as DNA, the CDR3 is TGCGCCAGCAGCACGGGGGGAGGCCAAGAGACCCAGTACTTC. It translates to CASSTGGGQETQYF.

A single count supports this clone. This rearrangement joins TRBV2 to TRBJ2-1; D is possibly TRBD1 (6 bases). V lost 6 bases, J lost 8 bases, and 17 bases lay in between. The CDR3 covers 14 residues. Looked up from germline, CDR1 is SNHLY and CDR2 is FYNNEI. In DNA, the CDR3 is TGTGCCAGCAGACAGGGTTCCCCGGGCGATGAGCAGTTCTTC. This gives the protein CASRQGSPGDEQFF.